The sequence of this TCR beta chain was determined in a study of cytomegalovirus exposure and HLA in healthy donors. The PCR was carried out with 60 Vbeta primers and 13 Jbeta primers. Libraries were prepared by immunoSEQ multiplex PCR; TCRdb keeps only in-frame clonotypes and omits some of them. The repertoire consists of more than 140,000 clones, with roughly 82% occurring once and the leading ten covering 3% to 3.5%. Of note for this clone: Antigen unknown.

General observations from the study: Specific recognition of CMV antigens was confirmed in vitro for a few chains (all CMV-associated). When analyzed later, a missense DCLRE1C variant was found to be linked to TCR beta V- and J-gene trimming.

The TCR was taken from a man aged 18 to 35 in good health and CMV-seropositive. Sequenced sample: PBMCs.

CDR3 DNA sequence: TGTGCCAGCAGTTCTAGCCCTACAAGCTCCTACGAGCAGTACTTC. Its protein is CASSSSPTSSYEQYF. The rearrangement uses TRBV6-5 and TRBJ2-5, with a weak D call TRBD2 (5 bases). The J call may be in error: the DNA end matches TRBJ2-7 better. The germline CDR1 and CDR2 sequences are MNHEY and SVGAGI. The CDR3 is 15 amino acids.